This T cell receptor (beta chain) was recorded in a study of blood T cell repertoires in COVID-19. Study information: PBMCs, B-cell-depleted T cells, or T cells provided the cDNA or gDNA that made up the material.

TCRdb's table, derived via immunoSEQ multiplex PCR, lists solely in-frame clones and lacks some. The sample consists of 90,000 to 110,000 clones, about four fifths of them appearing once. Germline values: CDR1 SGHTA, CDR2 FQGNSA. V gave up 6 bases and J gave up 2 bases, with 16 bases separating them. This CDR3 region has 15 residues. The sequencing input was peripheral blood. The TCR sequence derives from a man older than 75 with acute or convalescent COVID-19. The chain combines TRBV7-2 with TRBJ1-1; perhaps TRBD1 as D (6 bases). The CDR3 DNA follows: TGTGCCAGCAGAAACGGACAGTTCACCAACACTGAAGCTTTCTTT. Translation: CASRNGQFTNTEAFF.